The 3 T cell receptor beta chains listed next were all sequenced from one sample in a study of blood T cell repertoires in COVID-19. Clones were sequenced by immunoSEQ multiplex PCR, and TCRdb holds only the in-frame ones, with some missing. The data show some 290,000 clones, with 81% seen just once and under 3% held by the top ten. The sequenced sample consisted of peripheral blood. These TCRs come from a woman aged 55 to 70 with active or convalescent COVID-19.

The gene calls are TRBV19 and TRBJ1-1; tentative D call: TRBD1 (6 bases). V gave up 3 bases and J gave up 12 bases, with 14 bases separating them. The CDR3 loop spans 12 amino acids. The V gene's germline CDR1 is LNHDA and CDR2 SQIVND (reference sequence). CDR3 DNA: TGTGCCAGTAGTATGAACAGGGTCGCAACTTTCTTT. This sequence encodes CASSMNRVATFF.

The chain couples TRBV5-4 to TRBJ2-1, with D tentatively TRBD2 (6 bases). Germline CDR1 is SGHNT and CDR2 is YYREEE (reference sequence). The CDR3 totals 15 residues. The V gene lost 0 bases and the J gene lost 7 bases, with 14 bases spanning the gap. The CDR3 DNA is TGTGCCAGCAGCTTGGTTCTAGCGTGGGGAAATGAGCAGTTCTTC. This codes for CASSLVLAWGNEQFF.

The chain joins TRBV19 to TRBJ1-5, with 7 bases fitting TRBD1. Trimming cost V 6 bases and J 6 bases; bases outside gene matches: 8. Germline V gene lookup returns CDR1 LNHDA and CDR2 SQIVND (reference sequence). This CDR3 region has 14 residues. The CDR3 sequence is CASREQGKPQPQHF. For the CDR3, the DNA is TGTGCCAGTAGGGAACAGGGGAAGCCTCAGCCCCAGCATTTT.